In this sample, the clone carrying this TCR beta chain turned up a few times. What it binds is unknown. Quantitative molecular-barcoded 5'-RACE generated the TCR beta libraries. One entry per CDR3 protein results from TCRdb running MiXCR on the 5' RACE reads. The data contain 100,000 or so distinct CDR3 sequences, around 8.3% of them seen just once; the ten biggest clones take up about a third. Trimming cost V 5 bases and J 7 bases; bases outside gene matches: 13. Germline CDR1 SGHAT, CDR2 FQNNGV. This CDR3 has 16 amino acids. The sample originates from a study of CD8 T cells in ankylosing spondylitis. Study conclusions and caveats: A motif of fewer than ten highly homologous TCR beta variants was seen as apparently characteristic of ankylosing spondylitis blood.

The receptor comes from a male donor with ankylosing spondylitis. The chain links TRBV11-2 to TRBJ2-1, with 8 positions matching TRBD2. The sample consisted of blood, either unsorted or a sorted T cell fraction (not recorded which). The CDR3 coding sequence is TGTGCCAGCAGCAGGGGGGGTGGTAGCGGGGCGAATGAGCAGTTCTTC. Its protein product is CASSRGGGSGANEQFF.